Below, 20 T cell receptor beta chains from the same sample are listed, as sequenced in a study of T-cell memory formation after mild COVID-19. From the 5' RACE reads, TCRdb called clonotypes with MiXCR, one entry per CDR3 protein. The sample shows about 410,000 distinct CDR3 sequences, around 17% of them seen only once. Sequenced: PBMCs or a T cell subset sorted from them (not recorded which). The receptors shown here come from a man between 18 and 29 years old who had mild COVID-19 (a few samples of this study predate the infection). Cell type and time point are not known.

Only a few counts were recorded for this clonotype. This sequence joins TRBV29-1 and TRBJ2-7; D possibly uses TRBD1 or TRBD2 (5 bases each). In germline, CDR1 is SQVTM, CDR2 ANQGSEA. V was cut by 5 bases and J by 0 bases, with 14 bases left in between. There are 14 residues in the CDR3. The CDR3 DNA follows: TGCAGCGTTCTTCCGGGACGGGGCTCCTACGAGCAGTACTTC. Translating gives CSVLPGRGSYEQYF.

In DNA form, the CDR3 reads TGTGCCAGCAGCCCCCTCCGGGGGCCTCGTGGCTACACCTTC. It specifies CASSPLRGPRGYTF. The V gene is TRBV11-2, the J gene TRBJ1-2; D is perhaps TRBD1 (6 bases). Trimming stripped 5 bases from V and 7 bases from J, with 17 bases between. This CDR3 is 14 amino acids long. Germline V gene sequence: CDR1 SGHAT, CDR2 FQNNGV.

This clonotype was seen a few times. The chain recombines TRBV5-5 with TRBJ1-5, with a weak D call TRBD1 (5 bases). This CDR3 is 14 amino acids long. In germline, CDR1 is SGHKS, CDR2 YYEKEE (reference sequence). Between the trimmed V and J ends, which lost 4 bases and 3 bases, there was a span of 11 bases. The CDR3 here is CASSADTLNQPQHF. The CDR3 nucleotides are TGTGCCAGCAGCGCGGACACCCTCAATCAGCCCCAGCATTTT.

This chain connects TRBV2 to TRBJ2-2; no clear D gene. The CDR3 contains 14 residues. Trimming shortened V by 7 bases and J by 5 bases, and 14 bases separated the two germline ends. The V gene's germline CDR1 is SNHLY and CDR2 FYNNEI. CDR3 sequence reads: CASNRLTETGELFF. In DNA, the CDR3 is TGTGCCAGCAATAGACTGACGGAGACCGGGGAGCTGTTTTTT.

This clonotype was seen repeatedly, ten times or more. The chain joins TRBV5-4 to TRBJ2-1, with 9 bases fitting TRBD1. Trimming removed 4 bases from V and 0 bases from J; junction bases left unmatched: 2. CDR1 is SGHNT, CDR2 YYREEE, per germline (reference sequence). This CDR3 contains 15 residues. The CDR3 loop reads CASSPGQGSYNEQFF. CDR3 DNA sequence: TGTGCCAGCAGCCCGGGACAGGGCTCCTACAATGAGCAGTTCTTC.

The J gene is TRBJ2-1, the V gene TRBV5-5; D might be TRBD1 or TRBD2, each matching 7 bases. V lost 4 bases and J 10 bases, leaving 12 bases between the germline ends. The CDR3 covers 12 residues. Germline V gene data show CDR1 as SGHKS and CDR2 as YYEKEE (reference sequence). The CDR3 protein is CASSPRGGEQFF. CDR3 in DNA: TGTGCCAGCAGCCCCAGGGGGGGGGAGCAGTTCTTC.

This clonotype has more than one count but fewer than ten. The rearrangement uses TRBV7-8 and TRBJ2-5, with D hard to call. The CDR3 runs to 16 residues. Germline values: CDR1 SGHVS, CDR2 FQNEAQ. The V gene lost 4 bases and the J gene lost 5 bases, with 20 bases spanning the gap. CDR3 region: CASSSRAWLVRETQYF. The CDR3 region has the DNA TGTGCCAGCAGCTCCCGAGCGTGGCTAGTGAGGGAGACCCAGTACTTC.

This chain uses TRBV4-3 with TRBJ2-3; possibly TRBD2 for D (5 bases). This CDR3 has 16 residues. CDR1 is LGHNA and CDR2 is YSLEER in the germline V gene. Trimming shortened V by 1 base and J by 0 bases, and 11 bases separated the two germline ends. CDR3 amino acids: CASSQGTPISTDTQYF. Here the CDR3 DNA reads TGCGCCAGCAGCCAAGGGACTCCCATTAGCACAGATACGCAGTATTTT.

At least ten counts were recorded for this clonotype. The chain employs TRBV6-5 and TRBJ2-2; TRBD1 aligns across 7 bases. Germline V gene sequence: CDR1 MNHEY, CDR2 SVGAGI. The ends lost 9 bases at V and 6 bases at J; junction bases unmatched: 1. CDR3 length equals 11 residues. The CDR3 protein is CASTGAGELFF. The CDR3, as DNA: TGTGCCAGTACAGGGGCCGGGGAGCTGTTTTTT.

The rearrangement links TRBV6-4 to TRBJ2-3, with 9 bases fitting TRBD2. The CDR3 is made up of 18 amino acids. From germline, CDR1 is MRHNA and CDR2 SNTAGT. V shed 7 bases, J shed 2 bases, and the junction held 16 bases outside the gene matches. In nucleotides, the CDR3 is TGTGCCAGCATGGTCTGCCGCTTACTAGCGGGTCCCACAGATACGCAGTATTTT. Translation gives CASMVCRLLAGPTDTQYF.

This chain links TRBV19 with TRBJ2-2; 11 bases match TRBD1. The CDR3 covers 14 residues. J was trimmed by 7 bases and V by 5 bases; bases with no gene match: 3. CDR1 and CDR2 (germline): LNHDA, SQIVND (reference sequence). The CDR3 region has the DNA TGTGCCAGTAGTTGGACAGGGGGCATCGGGGAGCTGTTTTTT. Its translation is CASSWTGGIGELFF.

This clonotype was recorded a few times. The chain combines TRBV3-1 with TRBJ1-4; D possibly corresponds to TRBD1 (6 bases). V was clipped by 3 bases and J by 5 bases, with 10 bases between them. This CDR3 comprises 14 residues. Germline CDR1 reads LGHDT; CDR2 reads YNNKEL (reference sequence). The CDR3 loop is CASSHLQGNEKLFF. CDR3 in DNA: TGTGCCAGCAGCCACCTACAGGGAAATGAAAAACTGTTTTTT.

This chain uses TRBV5-6 with TRBJ2-7; D might be TRBD1 (6 bases). The CDR3 length is 14 residues. V was clipped by 4 bases and J by 2 bases, with 13 bases between them. Germline values: CDR1 SGHDT, CDR2 YYEEEE. CDR3 nucleotide sequence: TGTGCCAGCAGCGCCCGAGAGGGGGCCTACGAGCAGTACTTC. This gives the protein CASSAREGAYEQYF.

There are a few counts of this clonotype. Here the CDR3 DNA reads TGTGCCAGCAGCGCAACCGCAGGTTACTCCTACAATGAGCAGTTCTTC. Its translation is CASSATAGYSYNEQFF. The J gene is TRBJ2-1, the V gene TRBV7-2, with unresolved D. CDR3 length: 16 residues. Germline loops: CDR1 SGHTA, CDR2 FQGNSA. The germline V and J ends were trimmed by 5 bases and 0 bases, with 14 bases remaining between them.

In this sample, this clonotype turned up a few times. The V call is TRBV7-2, the J call TRBJ1-1, with TRBD1 as a possible D gene (5 bases). The CDR3 runs 14 residues. CDR1 and CDR2 (germline): SGHTA, FQGNSA. Deletions cut 5 bases from V and 0 bases from J, with 10 bases between. The CDR3: CASSVAGMNTEAFF. CDR3 nucleotides: TGTGCCAGCAGCGTGGCAGGGATGAACACTGAAGCTTTCTTT.

This clonotype was counted a few times. This chain uses TRBV7-9 with TRBJ2-7, with TRBD1 matching over 7 bases. This CDR3 has 17 amino acids. Germline V lookup: CDR1 SEHNR, CDR2 FQNEAQ (reference sequence). The V segment lost 5 bases and the J segment 7 bases; nucleotides outside the gene matches: 20. CDR3 sequence reads: CASSISPGQSPNEEQYV. The CDR3 DNA reads as TGTGCCAGCAGCATAAGCCCGGGACAGTCCCCTAACGAGGAGCAGTACGTC.

The V and J genes are TRBV9 and TRBJ2-3; TRBD1 agrees at 9 bases. The CDR3 sequence is 15 residues long. The germline V gene has CDR1 SGDLS and CDR2 YYNGEE. V was clipped by 3 bases and J by 5 bases; unmatched bases: 7. CDR3 nucleotide sequence: TGTGCCAGCAGCGACCGGGACAGGGCGGTAGATACGCAGTATTTT. Translating it yields CASSDRDRAVDTQYF.

The sample holds a few counts of this clonotype. J is TRBJ2-5 and V is TRBV7-6, with TRBD2 as a possible D gene (6 bases). Trimming removed 10 bases at V and 5 bases at J, with 23 bases between. Germline V gene sequence: CDR1 SGHVS, CDR2 FNYEAQ. CDR3 length: 15 amino acids. DNA for the CDR3: TGTGCCACCGCACGGGAGCTAGGACCAAGTGAGACCCAGTACTTC. Translation gives CATARELGPSETQYF.

Only a few counts were recorded for this clonotype. This rearrangement joins TRBV9 to TRBJ2-7; 12 bases are shared with TRBD1. Germline CDR1 is SGDLS and CDR2 is YYNGEE. The CDR3 has 15 residues. The J segment lost 6 bases and the V segment lost 0 bases, leaving 4 bases of the junction unmatched. The DNA for the CDR3 is TGTGCCAGCAGCGTAGCTGGGACAGGGGGCGGCGAGCAGTACTTC. It yields the protein CASSVAGTGGGEQYF.

This clonotype turned up a few times. The CDR3 loop reads CASSLVQGTNEQFF. In nucleotides, the CDR3 is TGTGCCAGCAGCTTAGTCCAGGGGACCAATGAGCAGTTCTTC. The chain uses TRBV7-8 and TRBJ2-1; D might be TRBD1 (6 bases). With 1 base removed from V and 6 bases from J, the gap between germline ends came to 10 bases. This CDR3 spans 14 amino acids. Germline V gene data show CDR1 as SGHVS and CDR2 as FQNEAQ.